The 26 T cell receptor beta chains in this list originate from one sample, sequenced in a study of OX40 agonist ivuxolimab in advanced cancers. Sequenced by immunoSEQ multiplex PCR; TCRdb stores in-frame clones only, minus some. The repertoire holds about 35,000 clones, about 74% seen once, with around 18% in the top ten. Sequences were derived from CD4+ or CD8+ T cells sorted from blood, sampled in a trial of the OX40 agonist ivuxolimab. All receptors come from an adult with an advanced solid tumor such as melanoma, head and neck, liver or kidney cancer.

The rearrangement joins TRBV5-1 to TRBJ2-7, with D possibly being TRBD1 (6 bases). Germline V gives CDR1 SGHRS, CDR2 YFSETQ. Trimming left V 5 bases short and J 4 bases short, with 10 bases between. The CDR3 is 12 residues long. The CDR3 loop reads CASRYGQYEQYF. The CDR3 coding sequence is TGCGCCAGCAGATACGGACAGTACGAGCAGTACTTC.

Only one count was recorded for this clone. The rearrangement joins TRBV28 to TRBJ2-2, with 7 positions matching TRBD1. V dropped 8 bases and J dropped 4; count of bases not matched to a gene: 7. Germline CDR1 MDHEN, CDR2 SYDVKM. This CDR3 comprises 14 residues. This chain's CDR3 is CASERQGGTGELFF. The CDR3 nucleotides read TGTGCCAGCGAACGACAGGGTGGCACCGGGGAGCTGTTTTTT.

CDR3 sequence: CASSYPGQTEAFF. CDR3 nucleotide sequence: TGTGCCAGCAGTTACCCGGGACAGACTGAAGCTTTCTTT. The rearrangement joins TRBV6-5 to TRBJ1-1, with 7 positions matching TRBD1. Looked up from germline, CDR1 is MNHEY and CDR2 is SVGAGI. The V segment lost 2 bases and the J segment 5 bases; nucleotides outside the gene matches: 2. There are 13 residues in the CDR3.

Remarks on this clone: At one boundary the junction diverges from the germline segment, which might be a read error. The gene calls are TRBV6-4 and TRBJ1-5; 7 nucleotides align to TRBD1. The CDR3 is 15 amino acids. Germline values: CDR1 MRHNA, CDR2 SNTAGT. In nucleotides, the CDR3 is TGTGCCATCAGTGAGTTAGGACAGGGCAATCAGCCCCAGCATTTT. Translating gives CAISELGQGNQPQHF.

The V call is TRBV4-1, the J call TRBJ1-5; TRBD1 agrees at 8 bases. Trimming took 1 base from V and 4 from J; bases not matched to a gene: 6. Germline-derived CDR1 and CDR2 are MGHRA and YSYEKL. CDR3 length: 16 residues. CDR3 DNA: TGCGCCAGCAGCCAAGTGCCGGGACAGGCGAATCAGCCCCAGCATTTT. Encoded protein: CASSQVPGQANQPQHF.

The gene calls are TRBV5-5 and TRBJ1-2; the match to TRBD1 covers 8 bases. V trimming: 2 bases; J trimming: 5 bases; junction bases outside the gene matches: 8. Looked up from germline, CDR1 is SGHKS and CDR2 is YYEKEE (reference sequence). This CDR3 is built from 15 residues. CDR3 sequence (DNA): TGTGCCAGCAGCTTCCAACAGGGGGTGGGGTATGGCTACACCTTC. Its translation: CASSFQQGVGYGYTF.

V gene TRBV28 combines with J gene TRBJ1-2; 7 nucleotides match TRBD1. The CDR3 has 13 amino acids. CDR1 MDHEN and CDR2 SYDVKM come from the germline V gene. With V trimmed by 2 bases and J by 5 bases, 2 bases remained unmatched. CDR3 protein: CASSLSRGYGYTF. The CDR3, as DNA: TGTGCCAGCAGTTTAAGCAGGGGGTATGGCTACACCTTC.

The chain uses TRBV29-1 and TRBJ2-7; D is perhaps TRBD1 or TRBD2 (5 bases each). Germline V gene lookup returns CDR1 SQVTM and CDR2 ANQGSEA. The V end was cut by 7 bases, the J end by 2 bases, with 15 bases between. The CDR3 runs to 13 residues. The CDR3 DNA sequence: TGCAGCGCGACGGGACCGGGGACCTACGAGCAGTACTTC. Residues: CSATGPGTYEQYF.

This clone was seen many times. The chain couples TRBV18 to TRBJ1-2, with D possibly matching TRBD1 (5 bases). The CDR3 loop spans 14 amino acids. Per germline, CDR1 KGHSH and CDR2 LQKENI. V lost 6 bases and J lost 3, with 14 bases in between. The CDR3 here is CASSTQDSHYGYTF. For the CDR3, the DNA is TGTGCCAGCTCCACCCAAGACAGCCACTATGGCTACACCTTC. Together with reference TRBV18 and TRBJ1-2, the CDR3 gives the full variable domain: NAGVMQNPRHLVRRRGQEARLRCSPMKGHSHVYWYRQLPEEGLKFMVYLQKENIIDESGMPKERFSAEFPKEGPSILRIQQVVRGDSAAYFCASSTQDSHYGYTFGSGTRLTVV.

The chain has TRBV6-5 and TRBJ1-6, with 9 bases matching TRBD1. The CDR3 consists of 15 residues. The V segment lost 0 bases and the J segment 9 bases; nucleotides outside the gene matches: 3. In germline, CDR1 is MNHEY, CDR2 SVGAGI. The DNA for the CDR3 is TGTGCCAGCAGTTACTCCGGGACAGGGAGTTCACCCCTCCACTTT. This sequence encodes CASSYSGTGSSPLHF.

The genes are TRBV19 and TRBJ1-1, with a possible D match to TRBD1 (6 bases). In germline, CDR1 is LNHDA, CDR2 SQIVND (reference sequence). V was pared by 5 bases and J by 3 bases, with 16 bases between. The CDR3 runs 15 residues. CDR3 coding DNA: TGTGCCAGTAGTTCCTGGGGCGCAGGGGACACTGAAGCTTTCTTT. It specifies CASSSWGAGDTEAFF.

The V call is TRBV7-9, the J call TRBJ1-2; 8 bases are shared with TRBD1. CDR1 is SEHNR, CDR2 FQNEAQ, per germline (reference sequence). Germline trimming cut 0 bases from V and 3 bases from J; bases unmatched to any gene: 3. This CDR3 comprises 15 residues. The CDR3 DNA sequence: TGTGCCAGCAGCTTAGCGACAGGGGAAGACTATGGCTACACCTTC. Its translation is CASSLATGEDYGYTF.

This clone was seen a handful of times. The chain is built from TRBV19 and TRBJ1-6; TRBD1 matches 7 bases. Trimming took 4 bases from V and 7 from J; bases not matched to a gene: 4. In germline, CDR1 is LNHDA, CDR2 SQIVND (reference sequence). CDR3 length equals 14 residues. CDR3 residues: CASSTTGANSPLHF. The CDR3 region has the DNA TGTGCCAGTAGTACCACAGGGGCGAATTCACCCCTCCACTTT.

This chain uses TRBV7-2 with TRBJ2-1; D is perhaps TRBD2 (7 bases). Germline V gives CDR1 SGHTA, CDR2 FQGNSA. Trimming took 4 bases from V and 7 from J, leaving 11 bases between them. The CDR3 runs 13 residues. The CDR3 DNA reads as TGTGCCAGCAGCTGGGGGGGGCGGAATGAGCAGTTCTTC. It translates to CASSWGGRNEQFF.

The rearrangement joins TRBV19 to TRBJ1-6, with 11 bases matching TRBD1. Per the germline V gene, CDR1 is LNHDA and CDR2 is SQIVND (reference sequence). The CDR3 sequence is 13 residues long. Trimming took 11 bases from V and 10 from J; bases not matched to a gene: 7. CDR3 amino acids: CAGTGTGGSPLHF. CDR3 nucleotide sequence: TGTGCCGGGACCGGGACAGGGGGATCACCCCTCCACTTT.

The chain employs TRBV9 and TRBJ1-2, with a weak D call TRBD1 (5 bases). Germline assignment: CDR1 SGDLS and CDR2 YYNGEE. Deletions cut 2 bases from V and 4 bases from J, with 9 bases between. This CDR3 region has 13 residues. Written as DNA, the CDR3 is TGTGCCAGCAGCGTTGCAGGGCCCTATGGCTACACCTTC. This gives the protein CASSVAGPYGYTF.

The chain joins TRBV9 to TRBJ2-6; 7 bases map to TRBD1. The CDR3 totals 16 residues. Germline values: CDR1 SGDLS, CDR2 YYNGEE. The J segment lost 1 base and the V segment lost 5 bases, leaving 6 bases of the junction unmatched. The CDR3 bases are TGTGCCAGCAGTAGAGGGGGACAGTCTGGGGCCAACGTCCTGACTTTC. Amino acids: CASSRGGQSGANVLTF.

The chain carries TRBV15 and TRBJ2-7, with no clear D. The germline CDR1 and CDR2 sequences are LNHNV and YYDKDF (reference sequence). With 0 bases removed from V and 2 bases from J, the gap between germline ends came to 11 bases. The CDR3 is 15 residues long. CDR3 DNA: TGTGCCACCAGCAGAGACCCTACAGTGCCCTACGAGCAGTACTTC. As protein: CATSRDPTVPYEQYF.

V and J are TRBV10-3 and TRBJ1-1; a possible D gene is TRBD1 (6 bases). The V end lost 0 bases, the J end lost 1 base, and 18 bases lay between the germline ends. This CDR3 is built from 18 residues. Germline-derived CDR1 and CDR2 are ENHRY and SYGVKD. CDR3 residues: CAISESRFLSGANTEAFF. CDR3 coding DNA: TGTGCCATCAGTGAGTCGAGGTTTCTGTCAGGGGCGAACACTGAAGCTTTCTTT.

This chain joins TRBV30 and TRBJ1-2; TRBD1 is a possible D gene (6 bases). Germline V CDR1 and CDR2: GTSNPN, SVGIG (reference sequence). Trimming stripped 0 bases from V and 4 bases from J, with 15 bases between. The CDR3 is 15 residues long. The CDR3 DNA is TGTGCCTGGAGTGTTGGAGGGGGTCGGAGCTATGGCTACACCTTC. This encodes CAWSVGGGRSYGYTF.

The CDR3: CAWSHGGGVNGYTF. The CDR3 DNA sequence: TGTGCCTGGAGCCATGGTGGGGGGGTAAATGGCTACACCTTC. The chain couples TRBV30 to TRBJ1-2; a possible D gene is TRBD1 (5 bases). The germline gives CDR1 GTSNPN, CDR2 SVGIG (reference sequence). The CDR3 loop spans 14 amino acids. V lost 3 bases and J lost 6, with 17 bases in between.

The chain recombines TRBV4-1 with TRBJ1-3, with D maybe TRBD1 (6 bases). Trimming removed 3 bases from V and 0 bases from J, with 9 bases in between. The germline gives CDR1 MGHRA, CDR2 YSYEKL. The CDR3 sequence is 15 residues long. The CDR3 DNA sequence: TGCGCCAGCAGCCATCCGGACAGCTCTGGAAACACCATATATTTT. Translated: CASSHPDSSGNTIYF.

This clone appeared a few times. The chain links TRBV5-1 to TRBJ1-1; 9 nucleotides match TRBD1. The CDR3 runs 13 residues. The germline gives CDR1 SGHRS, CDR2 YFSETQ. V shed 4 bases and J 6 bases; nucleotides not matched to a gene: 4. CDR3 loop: CASSLGTGPEAFF. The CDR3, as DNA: TGCGCCAGCAGCCTAGGGACAGGGCCTGAAGCTTTCTTT. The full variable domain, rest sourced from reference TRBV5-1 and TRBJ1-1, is KAGVTQTPRYLIKTRGQQVTLSCSPISGHRSVSWYQQTPGQGLQFLFEYFSETQRNKGNFPGRFSGRQFSNSRSEMNVSTLELGDSALYLCASSLGTGPEAFFGQGTRLTVV.

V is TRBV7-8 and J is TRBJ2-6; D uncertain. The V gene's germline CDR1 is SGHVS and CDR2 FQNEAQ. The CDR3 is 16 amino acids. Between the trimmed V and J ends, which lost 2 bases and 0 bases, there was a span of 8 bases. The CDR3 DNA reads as TGTGCCAGCAGCTTATCGAGTACCTCTGGGGCCAACGTCCTGACTTTC. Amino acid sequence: CASSLSSTSGANVLTF.

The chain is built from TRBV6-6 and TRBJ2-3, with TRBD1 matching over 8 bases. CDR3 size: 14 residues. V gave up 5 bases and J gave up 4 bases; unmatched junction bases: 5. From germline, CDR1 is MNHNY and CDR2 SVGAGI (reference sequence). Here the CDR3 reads CASSPDRVPDTQYF. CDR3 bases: TGTGCCAGCAGTCCGGACAGGGTCCCAGATACGCAGTATTTT.

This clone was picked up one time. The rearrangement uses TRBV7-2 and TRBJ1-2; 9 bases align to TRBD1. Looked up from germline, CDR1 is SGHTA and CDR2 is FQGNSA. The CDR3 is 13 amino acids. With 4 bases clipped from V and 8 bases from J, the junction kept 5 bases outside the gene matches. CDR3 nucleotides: TGTGCCAGCAGCTCTACAGGGGGCGCAGGCTACACCTTC. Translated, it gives CASSSTGGAGYTF.